This record covers a single T cell receptor beta chain. The sample comes from a study of blood T cell repertoires in COVID-19. Study summary: Sources were T cells, B-cell-depleted T cells, or PBMCs; the material itself was cDNA or gDNA.

Only in-frame clones appear in the TCRdb table, and some are missing; sequencing was by immunoSEQ multiplex PCR. The sample consists of under 400,000 clones, 90% of them appearing once. Germline trimming cut 2 bases from V and 5 bases from J; bases unmatched to any gene: 6. Germline assignment: CDR1 MNHEY and CDR2 SVGEGT. This CDR3 region has 14 residues. The source of this sequence is a man aged 18 to 35 with active or convalescent COVID-19. V and J are TRBV6-2 or TRBV6-3 and TRBJ2-7; 7 bases align to TRBD1. Sequences were obtained from peripheral blood. CDR3: CASSYDRVVNEQYF. The CDR3 nucleotides read TGTGCCAGCAGTTACGACAGGGTGGTGAACGAGCAGTACTTC.